Listed here are 26 T cell receptor beta chains from one sample, sequenced in a study of response to subunit inactivated influenza vaccine (dated by TCRdb to the late 2010s). Preparation of the library involved RT-PCR. The instrument was an Illumina HiSeq 2500. The raw public data were reprocessed by TCRdb itself: fastp quality trimming at Q25, MiXCR clonotype calling, in-frame beta chains only. Rows with one shared CDR3 protein collapse into an entry with the most common genes and DNA. Across this sample there are 650,000 or so distinct CDR3 sequences, with 12% to 15% seen only once. Approximately 7.6% of the sample goes to the ten largest clones. The specimen comprised PBMCs from blood, sampled 14 to 15 days before vaccination. All receptors derive from a man in his fifties who received an inactivated influenza vaccine. Donor details come from another sample of the same person, matched by shared clones.

This clonotype was counted ten times or more. J is TRBJ1-2 and V is TRBV12-3 or TRBV12-4; D gene ambiguous. This CDR3 is built from 13 residues. V dropped 6 bases and J dropped 4 bases, with 12 bases sitting between them. The CDR3 DNA follows: TGTGCCAGCAGCCCTACAGTGGCCTATGGCTACACCTTC. Translating it yields CASSPTVAYGYTF.

This clonotype was seen repeatedly, ten times or more. The rearrangement uses TRBV4-1 and TRBJ1-2; D call uncertain. This CDR3 contains 14 residues. CDR1 and CDR2 (germline): MGHRA, YSYEKL. V lost 0 bases and J 8 bases, leaving 13 bases between the germline ends. In nucleotides, the CDR3 is TGCGCCAGCAGCCAAGATTGGGGAAAAGGGGGCTACACCTTC. As protein: CASSQDWGKGGYTF.

This rearrangement joins TRBV5-1 to TRBJ2-7, with D perhaps matching TRBD1 or TRBD2 (5 bases each). Trimming pared 3 bases from V and 4 bases from J, leaving 11 bases between. The CDR3 runs to 13 residues. Germline values: CDR1 SGHRS, CDR2 YFSETQ. The CDR3, as DNA: TGCGCCAGCAGCTACCCGGGGACGTACGAGCAGTACTTC. It translates to CASSYPGTYEQYF.

V is TRBV5-4 and J is TRBJ1-1, with D perhaps TRBD1 (5 bases). Trimming removed 4 bases from V and 3 bases from J, with 10 bases in between. In germline, CDR1 is SGHNT, CDR2 YYREEE (reference sequence). CDR3 length equals 13 residues. The CDR3 sequence is CASSNGGDTEAFF. Written as DNA, the CDR3 is TGTGCCAGCAGCAACGGGGGGGACACTGAAGCTTTCTTT.

V usage is TRBV5-1 and J usage is TRBJ1-2; D is perhaps TRBD1 (5 bases). V lost 4 bases and J lost 9, with 16 bases in between. The germline CDR1 and CDR2 sequences are SGHRS and YFSETQ. This CDR3 has 13 residues. The CDR3 nucleotides read TGCGCCAGCAGCCCAATGCCCGACAGTCGCTACACCTTC. Translated, it gives CASSPMPDSRYTF.

This clonotype was observed a few times. The chain carries TRBV6-5 and TRBJ2-1; D call uncertain. Germline assignment: CDR1 MNHEY and CDR2 SVGAGI. The CDR3 totals 13 residues. V dropped 2 bases and J dropped 14 bases, with 16 bases sitting between them. The DNA for the CDR3 is TGTGCCAGCAGTTACGATCCGACTCACAACGAGTTCTTC. Its protein is CASSYDPTHNEFF.

The rearrangement uses TRBV23-1 and TRBJ2-5; D remains ambiguous. TRBV23-1 is an ORF; its function is uncertain. CDR3 size: 16 residues. V lost 0 bases and J lost 5, with 16 bases in between. The CDR3 bases are TGCGCCAGCAGTCAATCAAGGCAGAAAAAGATCGAGACCCAGTACTTC. It is translated as CASSQSRQKKIETQYF.

This clonotype occurred a few times. The chain couples TRBV20-1 to TRBJ2-1, with D possibly being TRBD2 (7 bases). Germline V gene sequence: CDR1 DFQATT, CDR2 SNEGSKA (reference sequence). V was pared by 1 base and J by 3 bases, with 13 bases between. This CDR3 has 15 amino acids. For the CDR3, the DNA is TGCAGTGCTAGAGGGGGGGGGCATAACTACAATGAGCAGTTCTTC. Protein sequence: CSARGGGHNYNEQFF.

The chain is built from TRBV4-2 and TRBJ2-3; perhaps TRBD2 as D (6 bases). Trimming removed 4 bases at V and 5 bases at J, with 22 bases between. Looked up from germline, CDR1 is LGHNA and CDR2 is YNFKEQ. The CDR3 is 17 residues long. CDR3 DNA: TGTGCCAGCAGCCGCGTAGCCGGGACTGGGGTTCAAGATACGCAGTATTTT. This encodes CASSRVAGTGVQDTQYF.

This clonotype was seen more than once but under ten times. The chain couples TRBV10-3 to TRBJ1-5, with D possibly TRBD1 on 5 matching bases. V lost 2 bases to trimming and J lost 4 bases, with 12 bases between them. Germline CDR1 is ENHRY and CDR2 is SYGVKD. There are 15 residues in the CDR3. The CDR3 loop is CAISEQGVGNQPQHF. The CDR3 DNA is TGTGCCATCAGTGAGCAAGGGGTCGGGAATCAGCCCCAGCATTTT.

There are a few counts of this clonotype. V is TRBV20-1 and J is TRBJ2-7; TRBD1 might be the D (6 bases). V lost 1 base to trimming and J lost 0 bases, with 13 bases between them. CDR1 is DFQATT, CDR2 SNEGSKA, per germline (reference sequence). The CDR3 covers 15 residues. For the CDR3, the DNA is TGCAGTGCTAGAGCCTCCAGGGGAAGCTCCTACGAGCAGTACTTC. Protein: CSARASRGSSYEQYF.

This clonotype has more than one count but fewer than ten. The chain carries TRBV25-1 and TRBJ2-6, with D possibly matching TRBD1 (5 bases). CDR1 and CDR2 from the germline V gene are MGHDK and SYGVNS. Trimming left V 6 bases short and J 4 bases short, with 13 bases between. The CDR3 runs to 15 residues. CDR3 amino acids: CASSRASEGANVLTF. CDR3 nucleotides: TGTGCCAGCAGCAGGGCGTCAGAAGGGGCCAACGTCCTGACTTTC.

The rearrangement links TRBV28 to TRBJ2-7; a weak D match, TRBD2 (5 bases). CDR1 and CDR2 from the germline V gene are MDHEN and SYDVKM. V was clipped by 6 bases and J by 2 bases, with 11 bases between them. There are 13 residues in the CDR3. The CDR3 nucleotides are TGTGCCAGCAGGGAGGACTCGACCTACGAGCAGTACTTC. It is translated as CASREDSTYEQYF.

V gene TRBV9 combines with J gene TRBJ2-3; perhaps TRBD2 as D (6 bases). Germline V CDR1 and CDR2: SGDLS, YYNGEE. The CDR3 loop spans 16 amino acids. Trimming took off 0 bases at V and 2 bases at J, with 13 bases between the two ends. CDR3 in DNA: TGTGCCAGCAGCGTAGTCGGAGGGGTGTACACAGATACGCAGTATTTT. Its translation: CASSVVGGVYTDTQYF.

The genes are TRBV2 and TRBJ2-2; D perhaps matches TRBD2 (5 bases). The CDR3 spans 14 residues. Trimming took 4 bases from V and 4 from J, leaving 10 bases between them. From germline, CDR1 is SNHLY and CDR2 FYNNEI. In DNA form, the CDR3 reads TGTGCCAGCAGTGTCCAAAGCGGCACCGGGGAGCTGTTTTTT. Translating gives CASSVQSGTGELFF.

The V and J genes are TRBV20-1 and TRBJ2-5; weak D call: TRBD2 (6 bases). Trimming left V 3 bases short and J 5 bases short, with 10 bases between. The germline V gene encodes CDR1 DFQATT and CDR2 SNEGSKA (reference sequence). This CDR3 has 12 residues. The CDR3 region is CSASRGWETQYF. For the CDR3, the DNA is TGCAGTGCTAGTCGGGGGTGGGAGACCCAGTACTTC.

The rearrangement joins TRBV28 to TRBJ2-7; either TRBD1 or TRBD2 may fit D (5 bases each). V was pared by 8 bases and J by 2 bases, with 16 bases between. The germline V gene has CDR1 MDHEN and CDR2 SYDVKM. The CDR3 contains 14 residues. The CDR3 is CASRSPGPPYEQYF. The CDR3 DNA reads as TGTGCCAGCCGATCGCCGGGACCACCCTACGAGCAGTACTTC.

The V gene is TRBV12-3 or TRBV12-4, the J gene TRBJ2-1, with 9 bases matching TRBD2. The J segment lost 4 bases and the V segment lost 5 bases, leaving 9 bases of the junction unmatched. This CDR3 is built from 16 residues. Written as DNA, the CDR3 is TGTGCCAGCAGTCCGGCCGGGACTAGCATTTACAATGAGCAGTTCTTC. The encoded protein is CASSPAGTSIYNEQFF.

This clonotype appeared a few times. This sequence joins TRBV5-5 and TRBJ2-3; possible D gene TRBD1, 6 bases. The CDR3 runs to 15 residues. Trimming removed 3 bases from V and 5 bases from J, with 16 bases in between. From germline, CDR1 is SGHKS and CDR2 YYEKEE (reference sequence). Written as DNA, the CDR3 is TGTGCCAGCAGCTCTTCAGGGGTCAGGGGAGATACGCAGTATTTT. This gives the protein CASSSSGVRGDTQYF.

The chain employs TRBV20-1 and TRBJ2-1; tentatively, D is TRBD1 (5 bases). The CDR3 totals 13 residues. V lost 4 bases to trimming and J lost 10 bases, with 17 bases between them. The germline CDR1 and CDR2 sequences are DFQATT and SNEGSKA (reference sequence). The CDR3 loop is CSATRQPPGEQFF. For the CDR3, the DNA is TGCAGTGCTACCCGACAGCCTCCTGGGGAGCAGTTCTTC.

This clonotype was found a few times. V gene TRBV12-3 or TRBV12-4 combines with J gene TRBJ1-5, with D perhaps TRBD1 (5 bases). The V gene lost 7 bases and the J gene lost 0 bases, with 10 bases spanning the gap. The CDR3 spans 14 residues. CDR3 DNA sequence: TGTGCCAGCACCCTCCAGGGTAGCAATCAGCCCCAGCATTTT. Amino acids: CASTLQGSNQPQHF.

This clonotype was detected many times. The chain carries TRBV12-3 or TRBV12-4 and TRBJ1-2, with D tentatively TRBD1 (5 bases). The CDR3 totals 13 residues. Trimming pared 3 bases from V and 4 bases from J, leaving 9 bases between. This CDR3 is CASSFRGPYGYTF. CDR3 sequence (DNA): TGTGCCAGCAGTTTTAGGGGCCCCTATGGCTACACCTTC.

V usage is TRBV6-2 or TRBV6-3 and J usage is TRBJ2-2, with 14 bases that match TRBD2. The germline V gene has CDR1 MNHEY and CDR2 SVGEGT. V was pared by 8 bases and J by 5 bases, with 13 bases of the junction left unmatched. The CDR3 totals 18 residues. Written as DNA, the CDR3 is TGTGCCAGCCGCCCATCCGGGACTAGCGGGAGACGGACCGGGGAGCTGTTTTTT. Its protein product is CASRPSGTSGRRTGELFF.

The V gene is TRBV12-3 or TRBV12-4, the J gene TRBJ2-7; no firm D call. Trimming took off 3 bases at V and 0 bases at J, with 12 bases between the two ends. The CDR3 is made up of 15 amino acids. CDR3 protein: CASSLDGYSSYEQYF. The CDR3 DNA is TGTGCCAGCAGTTTGGACGGTTATAGCTCCTACGAGCAGTACTTC.

This clonotype was observed a handful of times. Written as DNA, the CDR3 is TGCAGCGCCACAAGGCGAGACACTTACACCGGGGAGCTGTTTTTT. This codes for CSATRRDTYTGELFF. The rearrangement uses TRBV29-1 and TRBJ2-2, with D unresolved. This CDR3 spans 15 amino acids. Germline V CDR1 and CDR2: SQVTM, ANQGSEA. V lost 7 bases and J 3 bases, leaving 18 bases between the germline ends.

This clonotype appeared many times. The V gene is TRBV20-1, the J gene TRBJ2-1; 9 nucleotides match TRBD1. The CDR3 runs to 13 residues. Germline-derived CDR1 and CDR2 are DFQATT and SNEGSKA (reference sequence). V shed 8 bases and J 3 bases; nucleotides not matched to a gene: 5. As DNA, the CDR3 is TGCAGTCTGAAGGGACAGGGCTACAATGAGCAGTTCTTC. It is translated as CSLKGQGYNEQFF.